This record looks at one T cell receptor (beta chain) sequence and its context. This entry comes from a study of CD8 T cells in Susac syndrome. An amount of RNA that ranged from roughly 0.45 to 1 ug was reverse transcribed with random hexamers. The CDR3 of TCR beta was amplified by immunoSEQ multiplex PCR across 54 Vbeta and 13 Jbeta. TCRdb reprocessed the immunoSEQ multiplex PCR reads with MiXCR, giving one entry per CDR3 protein. Of some 300,000 distinct CDR3 sequences listed, about 85% are singletons. V shed 0 bases and J 6 bases; nucleotides not matched to a gene: 4. Germline CDR1 reads SGDLS; CDR2 reads YYNGEE. The CDR3 is 15 residues long. Isolation of CD8+ and CD4+ T cells was performed negatively, whereas enrichment of TEMRA cells was done by FACS.

The origin of this receptor is a human donor with multiple sclerosis. J is TRBJ2-1 and V is TRBV9, with 9 nucleotides matching TRBD1. Sequences were obtained from CD8+ T cells from PBMCs. This CDR3 reads CASSVATGGRNEQFF. CDR3 bases: TGTGCCAGCAGCGTAGCAACAGGGGGCCGCAATGAGCAGTTCTTC. The entire variable domain, with the rest obtained from reference TRBV9 and TRBJ2-1, is as follows: DSGVTQTPKHLITATGQRVTLRCSPRSGDLSVYWYQQSLDQGLQFLIQYYNGEERAKGNILERFSAQQFPDLHSELNLSSLELGDSALYFCASSVATGGRNEQFFGPGTRLTVL.